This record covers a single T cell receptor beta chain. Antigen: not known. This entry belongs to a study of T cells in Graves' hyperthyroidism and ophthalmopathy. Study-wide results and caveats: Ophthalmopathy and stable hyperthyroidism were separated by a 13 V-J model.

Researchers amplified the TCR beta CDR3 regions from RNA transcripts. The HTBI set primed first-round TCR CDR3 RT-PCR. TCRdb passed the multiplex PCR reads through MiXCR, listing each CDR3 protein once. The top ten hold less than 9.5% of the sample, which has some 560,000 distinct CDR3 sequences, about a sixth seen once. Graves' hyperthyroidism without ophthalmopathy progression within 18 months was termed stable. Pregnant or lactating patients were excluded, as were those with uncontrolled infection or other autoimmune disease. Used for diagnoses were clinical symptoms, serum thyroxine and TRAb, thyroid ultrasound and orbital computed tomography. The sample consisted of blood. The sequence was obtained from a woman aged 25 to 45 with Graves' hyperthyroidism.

This CDR3 reads CRKREVSYEQYF. The CDR3 coding sequence is TGCAGAAAGCGGGAGGTCTCCTACGAGCAGTACTTC. This chain links TRBV20-1 with TRBJ2-7; 9 bases line up with TRBD2. The germline V gene has CDR1 DFQATT and CDR2 SNEGSKA (reference sequence). The CDR3 contains 12 residues.